The entry that follows covers one TCR beta chain sequence. The target antigen is unknown. TCRdb reprocessed the 5' RACE reads and stores each CDR3 protein as one record, lacking DNA. This table lists about 550,000 distinct CDR3 sequences. These data belong to a study of T cells expressing NK-cell markers. Overall study results and limits: Dominant NKG2C+ clonotypes in roughly six donors made up roughly 1.0-8% of CD8+ T cells. These clonotypes additionally ranked first within the CD3+CD56-NKG2C+ fraction of a handful of donors.

Germline values: CDR1 PRHDT, CDR2 FYEKMQ (reference sequence). The CDR3 length is 14 residues. This chain joins TRBV13 and TRBJ2-1. This TCR was sampled from a man younger than 35 in good health. The material sequenced was blood T cells: a sorted CD56 or NKG2C T cell subset, CD4+ or CD8+ T cells, or bulk PBMC T cells (not recorded which). Here the CDR3 reads CASSFGNGDNEQFF.